This T cell receptor beta chain was observed in a study of Ad26.COV2.S vaccination and SARS-CoV-2 variants. V gave up 1 base and J gave up 4 bases, with 7 bases separating them. CDR3 size: 13 residues. Germline values: CDR1 MDHEN, CDR2 SYDVKM. To note about this clone: No antigen is known for it.

The study's findings and limits: Overall T cell responses may have been underestimated by the analyses of TCR breadth and depth.

The protocol was immunoSEQ multiplex PCR, while the TCRdb copy is restricted to in-frame clones and leaves out a portion. The top ten clones hold about 4.5% of a sample with about 440,000 clones, 80% to 95% of them seen once. The sample's treatment: roughly 20 received Ad26.COV2.S at low or high dose, single or two shots; several received placebo; per-sample allocation not given. The study sampled participants on day 63 after the first vaccine or placebo injection. This receptor was taken from a person between 18 and 65 years old who received the Ad26.COV2.S COVID-19 vaccine or a placebo. This specimen was peripheral blood, taken in a trial of Ad26.COV2.S vaccine versus placebo. The chain links TRBV28 to TRBJ1-2; D is undetermined. The CDR3 is CASSLLGIYGYTF. DNA for the CDR3: TGTGCCAGCAGTTTATTGGGTATCTATGGCTACACCTTC.